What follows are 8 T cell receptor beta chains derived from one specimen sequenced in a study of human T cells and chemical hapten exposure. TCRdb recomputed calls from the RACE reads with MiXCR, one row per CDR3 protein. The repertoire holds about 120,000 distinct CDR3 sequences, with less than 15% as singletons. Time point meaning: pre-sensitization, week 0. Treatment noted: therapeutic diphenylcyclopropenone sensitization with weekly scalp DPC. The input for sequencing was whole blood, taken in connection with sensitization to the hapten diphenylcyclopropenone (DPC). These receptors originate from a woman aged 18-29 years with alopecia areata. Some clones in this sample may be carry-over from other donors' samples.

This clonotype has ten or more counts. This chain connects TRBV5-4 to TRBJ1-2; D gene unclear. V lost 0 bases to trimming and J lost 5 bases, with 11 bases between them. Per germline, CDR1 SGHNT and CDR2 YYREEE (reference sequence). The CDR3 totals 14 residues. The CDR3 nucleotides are TGTGCCAGCAGCTTGGGAAGGCTTGAGTATGGCTACACCTTC. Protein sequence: CASSLGRLEYGYTF.

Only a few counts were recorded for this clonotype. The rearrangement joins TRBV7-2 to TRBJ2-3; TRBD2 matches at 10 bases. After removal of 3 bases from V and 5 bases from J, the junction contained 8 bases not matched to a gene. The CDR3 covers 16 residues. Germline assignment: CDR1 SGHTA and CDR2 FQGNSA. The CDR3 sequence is CASSLGAGGLKDTQYF. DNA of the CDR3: TGTGCCAGCAGCTTGGGAGCGGGGGGGCTCAAAGATACGCAGTATTTT.

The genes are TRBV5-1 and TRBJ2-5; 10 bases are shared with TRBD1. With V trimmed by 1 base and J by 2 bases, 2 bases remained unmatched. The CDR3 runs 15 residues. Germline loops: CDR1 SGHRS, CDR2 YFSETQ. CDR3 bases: TGCGCCAGCAGCTTGACGGGACAGGGGCAAGAGACCCAGTACTTC. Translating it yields CASSLTGQGQETQYF.

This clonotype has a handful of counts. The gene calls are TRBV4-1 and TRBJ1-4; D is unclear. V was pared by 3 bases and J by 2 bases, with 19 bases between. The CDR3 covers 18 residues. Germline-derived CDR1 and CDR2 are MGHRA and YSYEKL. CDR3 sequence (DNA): TGCGCCAGCAGCCAGGGAACAGTCAGCCACTGGACTAATGAAAAACTGTTTTTT. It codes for CASSQGTVSHWTNEKLFF.

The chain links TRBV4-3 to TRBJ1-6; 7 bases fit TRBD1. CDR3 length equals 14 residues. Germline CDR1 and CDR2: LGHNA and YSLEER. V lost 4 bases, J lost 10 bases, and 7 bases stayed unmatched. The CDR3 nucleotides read TGCGCCAGCAGCCGAGATACAGGGGACTCACCCCTCCACTTT. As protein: CASSRDTGDSPLHF.

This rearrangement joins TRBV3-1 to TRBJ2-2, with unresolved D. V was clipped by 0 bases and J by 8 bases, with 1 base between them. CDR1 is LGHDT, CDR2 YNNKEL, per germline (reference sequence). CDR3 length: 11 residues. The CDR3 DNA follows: TGTGCCAGCAGCCAAGAAGGGGAGCTGTTTTTT. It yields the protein CASSQEGELFF.

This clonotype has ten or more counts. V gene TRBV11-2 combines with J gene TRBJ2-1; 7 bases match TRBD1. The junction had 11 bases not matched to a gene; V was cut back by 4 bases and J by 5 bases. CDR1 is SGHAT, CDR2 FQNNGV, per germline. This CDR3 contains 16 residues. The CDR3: CASSSPTGKVNNEQFF. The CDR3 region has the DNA TGTGCCAGCAGCTCCCCGACAGGGAAAGTAAACAATGAGCAGTTCTTC.

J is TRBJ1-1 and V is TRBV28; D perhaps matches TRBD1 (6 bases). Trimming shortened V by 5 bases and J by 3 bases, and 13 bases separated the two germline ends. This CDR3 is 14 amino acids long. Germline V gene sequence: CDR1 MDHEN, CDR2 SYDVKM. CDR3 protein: CASSRQGLDTEAFF. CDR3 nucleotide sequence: TGTGCCAGCAGTCGCCAGGGGTTGGACACTGAAGCTTTCTTT.